The 22 T cell receptor beta chains below come from one sample, sequenced in a study of cytomegalovirus exposure and HLA in healthy donors. 60 Vbeta and 13 Jbeta primers were used in PCR. Measured with immunoSEQ multiplex PCR; TCRdb has only the in-frame clones, and not every one. The repertoire holds 140,000 to 150,000 clones, with 75% to 85% as singletons. Sequencing used PBMCs. These TCRs come from a woman between 18 and 30 years old in good health and CMV-seropositive.

This chain connects TRBV4-1 to TRBJ1-5; TRBD1 agrees at 7 bases. The V gene end was trimmed by 3 bases and the J gene end by 9 bases; junction bases not matched to a gene: 2. In germline, CDR1 is MGHRA, CDR2 YSYEKL. The CDR3 contains 12 residues. CDR3 sequence reads: CASSHQGGPQHF. In DNA, the CDR3 is TGCGCCAGCAGCCATCAGGGGGGGCCCCAGCATTTT.

This clone has a single count. The germline gene is not matched at one end of the junction; a read error may be the cause. The chain combines TRBV19 with TRBJ1-5; D may be TRBD1 (6 bases). This CDR3 spans 16 amino acids. Looked up from germline, CDR1 is LNHDA and CDR2 is SQIVND (reference sequence). The CDR3 region has the DNA TGTGCCAGTAGTTTAGACTCCAGGGGTTTAGGTCAGCCCCAGCATTTT. Residues: CASSLDSRGLGQPQHF.

This clone has a single count. The chain has TRBV4-1 and TRBJ1-5; no clear D gene. Germline CDR1 reads MGHRA; CDR2 reads YSYEKL. The CDR3 is 13 residues long. Trimming cost V 6 bases and J 3 bases, with 9 bases left between them. CDR3 amino acids: CASSGQLNQPQHF. DNA of the CDR3: TGCGCCAGCAGTGGGCAACTCAATCAGCCCCAGCATTTT.

V and J are TRBV5-6 and TRBJ1-3; D remains unclear. Germline values: CDR1 SGHDT, CDR2 YYEEEE. Trimming cost V 4 bases and J 0 bases, with 8 bases left between them. The CDR3 consists of 14 residues. The chain's CDR3 is CASSAHNSGNTIYF. As DNA, the CDR3 is TGTGCCAGCAGCGCCCACAACTCTGGAAACACCATATATTTT.

On this clone: Other DNA sequences in this sample translate to the same CDR3. The rearrangement links TRBV11-1 to TRBJ2-7, with TRBD1 identical over 9 bases. Per germline, CDR1 SGHAT and CDR2 FQDESV (reference sequence). The CDR3 is made up of 15 amino acids. After removal of 2 bases from V and 4 bases from J, the junction contained 6 bases not matched to a gene. CDR3 sequence reads: CASSLSDRGVYEQYF. DNA for the CDR3: TGTGCCAGCAGCTTATCCGACAGGGGGGTATACGAGCAGTACTTC. Based on the CDR3 plus reference TRBV11-1 and TRBJ2-7, the full variable domain is EAEVAQSPRYKITEKSQAVAFWCDPISGHATLYWYRQILGQGPELLVQFQDESVVDDSQLPKDRFSAERLKGVDSTLKIQPAELGDSAMYLCASSLSDRGVYEQYFGPGTRLTVT.

The chain has TRBV7-8 and TRBJ2-1; no definite D call. The germline gives CDR1 SGHVS, CDR2 FQNEAQ. Trimming took off 5 bases at V and 4 bases at J, with 18 bases between the two ends. This CDR3 is 16 amino acids long. This CDR3 reads CASSPSRVSYYNEQFF. The CDR3 nucleotides read TGTGCCAGCAGCCCCTCCCGGGTCTCTTATTACAATGAGCAGTTCTTC.

This sequence joins TRBV7-9 and TRBJ2-3; D possibly corresponds to TRBD2 (7 bases). Trimming stripped 0 bases from V and 2 bases from J, with 9 bases between. The V gene's germline CDR1 is SEHNR and CDR2 FQNEAQ (reference sequence). This CDR3 contains 15 residues. The CDR3 sequence is CASSLAGGPTDTQYF. DNA of the CDR3: TGTGCCAGCAGCTTAGCGGGGGGGCCCACAGATACGCAGTATTTT.

The V call is TRBV7-2, the J call TRBJ2-3, with TRBD2 matching 9 bases. Germline trimming cut 2 bases from V and 4 bases from J; bases unmatched to any gene: 10. The CDR3 totals 17 residues. CDR1 and CDR2 (germline): SGHTA, FQGNSA. CDR3 coding DNA: TGTGCCAGCAGCTTAAGCGTACTAGCGGGTTCCTCAGATACGCAGTATTTT. Protein sequence: CASSLSVLAGSSDTQYF. The full variable domain, its missing parts supplied by reference TRBV7-2 and TRBJ2-3, is GAGVSQSPSNKVTEKGKDVELRCDPISGHTALYWYRQSLGQGLEFLIYFQGNSAPDKSGLPSDRFSAERTGGSVSTLTIQRTQQEDSAVYLCASSLSVLAGSSDTQYFGPGTRLTVL.

The chain has TRBV9 and TRBJ2-5; 13 positions agree with TRBD2. The DNA end is more similar to TRBJ2-7, so the J call may be wrong. The CDR3 is 16 amino acids. In germline, CDR1 is SGDLS, CDR2 YYNGEE. CDR3 in DNA: TGTGCCAGCAGCTCTTCTCCGGGACTAGCGGGGTCCGAGCAGTACTTC. This sequence encodes CASSSSPGLAGSEQYF.

This chain's CDR3 is CASSNQENTEAFF. The CDR3 bases are TGTGCCAGCAGCAACCAGGAGAACACTGAAGCTTTCTTT. The gene calls are TRBV13 and TRBJ1-1, with no clear D. Germline V lookup: CDR1 PRHDT, CDR2 FYEKMQ (reference sequence). CDR3 length: 13 amino acids. Trimming cost V 5 bases and J 1 base, with 8 bases left between them.

This chain uses TRBV2 with TRBJ2-2, with D tentatively TRBD2 (6 bases). The germline V gene encodes CDR1 SNHLY and CDR2 FYNNEI. V was cut by 7 bases and J by 0 bases, with 18 bases left in between. CDR3 length equals 17 residues. The CDR3 is CASNGASVLANTGELFF. CDR3 DNA: TGTGCCAGCAATGGGGCTAGCGTCCTGGCGAACACCGGGGAGCTGTTTTTT.

The chain has TRBV10-3 and TRBJ2-7; no definite D call. Germline lookup yields CDR1 ENHRY and CDR2 SYGVKD. The length of the CDR3 is 14 residues. V dropped 0 bases and J dropped 2 bases, with 8 bases sitting between them. The CDR3 bases are TGTGCCATCAGTGAGTCGACACCCGCCTACGAGCAGTACTTC. Translating it yields CAISESTPAYEQYF.

The chain couples TRBV7-2 to TRBJ1-6; the match to TRBD1 covers 8 bases. V was pared by 1 base and J by 13 bases, with 9 bases of the junction left unmatched. Germline CDR1 is SGHTA and CDR2 is FQGNSA. The CDR3 runs 15 residues. The CDR3 nucleotides are TGTGCCAGCAGCTTAGAAGGGGACAGGCTGATTCCCCTCCACTTT. Its translation: CASSLEGDRLIPLHF. The variable domain in full, with the rest retrieved from reference TRBV7-2 and TRBJ1-6, is GAGVSQSPSNKVTEKGKDVELRCDPISGHTALYWYRQSLGQGLEFLIYFQGNSAPDKSGLPSDRFSAERTGGSVSTLTIQRTQQEDSAVYLCASSLEGDRLIPLHFGNGTRLTVT.

The V call is TRBV7-8, the J call TRBJ1-1; unclear D gene. The V gene's germline CDR1 is SGHVS and CDR2 FQNEAQ. The CDR3 consists of 13 residues. The germline V and J ends were trimmed by 3 bases and 1 base, with 6 bases remaining between them. The CDR3 region is CASSFRGNTEAFF. The DNA of the CDR3 is TGTGCCAGCAGCTTCCGGGGGAACACTGAAGCTTTCTTT.

This clone was counted once. The rearrangement links TRBV10-1 to TRBJ2-3; 8 bases agree with TRBD2. J lost 1 base, V lost 3 bases, and 3 bases had no gene match. Germline assignment: CDR1 WNHNN and CDR2 SYGVQD (reference sequence). This CDR3 contains 15 residues. The CDR3 region is CASSDRRGGTDTQYF. For the CDR3, the DNA is TGCGCCAGCAGTGATAGGCGGGGGGGCACAGATACGCAGTATTTT.

The gene calls are TRBV5-4 and TRBJ1-1; no clear D gene. V was cut by 2 bases and J by 1 base, with 6 bases left in between. The CDR3 is 13 amino acids. Germline CDR1 reads SGHNT; CDR2 reads YYREEE (reference sequence). This chain's CDR3 is CASSLRGNTEAFF. DNA for the CDR3: TGTGCCAGCAGCTTACGGGGGAACACTGAAGCTTTCTTT.

The chain carries TRBV6-5 and TRBJ2-7; tentatively, D is TRBD1 (5 bases). Germline V gene lookup returns CDR1 MNHEY and CDR2 SVGAGI. The CDR3 runs to 16 residues. The V end lost 2 bases, the J end lost 2 bases, and 16 bases lay between the germline ends. The DNA of the CDR3 is TGTGCCAGCAGTTACCCCAACCAGGGCACCGCCTACGAGCAGTACTTC. Translation: CASSYPNQGTAYEQYF.

This clone was detected once. V is TRBV5-5 and J is TRBJ2-7, with D tentatively TRBD1 (5 bases). The CDR3 has 13 residues. Germline CDR1 and CDR2: SGHKS and YYEKEE (reference sequence). V gave up 4 bases and J gave up 3 bases, with 11 bases separating them. CDR3 loop: CASSVRDFYEQYF. In nucleotides, the CDR3 is TGTGCCAGCAGCGTCAGGGATTTCTACGAGCAGTACTTC.

A single count supports this clone. V and J are TRBV5-1 and TRBJ1-2; D perhaps matches TRBD1 (6 bases). CDR1 and CDR2 from the germline V gene are SGHRS and YFSETQ. CDR3 length equals 15 residues. The ends were cut back, 3 bases at V and 4 bases at J, with 16 bases in the middle. CDR3 region: CASSSELTGSYGYTF. CDR3 DNA sequence: TGCGCCAGCAGCTCGGAATTGACAGGTTCCTATGGCTACACCTTC.

There are a few counts of this clone. The chain's CDR3 is CAISEADRGNTEAFF. The CDR3 nucleotides are TGTGCCATCAGTGAGGCGGACAGGGGGAACACTGAAGCTTTCTTT. The V call is TRBV10-3, the J call TRBJ1-1; 9 bases match TRBD1. The V and J ends lost 2 bases and 1 base, in that order; junction bases with no gene match: 2. CDR3 length: 15 amino acids. CDR1 is ENHRY and CDR2 is SYGVKD in the germline V gene.

CDR3 coding DNA: TGTGCCAGCAGCTTATCAGGGATCCCCTACAATGAGCAGTTCTTC. Amino acid sequence: CASSLSGIPYNEQFF. The J gene is TRBJ2-1, the V gene TRBV7-2; D is perhaps TRBD1 (5 bases). The CDR3 extends over 15 amino acids. Trimming stripped 2 bases from V and 2 bases from J, with 10 bases between. Germline V gene sequence: CDR1 SGHTA, CDR2 FQGNSA. Together with reference TRBV7-2 and TRBJ2-1, the CDR3 gives the full variable domain: GAGVSQSPSNKVTEKGKDVELRCDPISGHTALYWYRQSLGQGLEFLIYFQGNSAPDKSGLPSDRFSAERTGGSVSTLTIQRTQQEDSAVYLCASSLSGIPYNEQFFGPGTRLTVL.

This chain connects TRBV30 to TRBJ1-4; D call uncertain. Between the trimmed V and J ends, which lost 0 bases and 10 bases, there was a span of 12 bases. CDR3 length: 13 amino acids. From germline, CDR1 is GTSNPN and CDR2 SVGIG (reference sequence). The CDR3, as DNA: TGTGCCTGGAGTGTGTCAGGAGCGGGAAAACTGTTTTTT. It translates to CAWSVSGAGKLFF.